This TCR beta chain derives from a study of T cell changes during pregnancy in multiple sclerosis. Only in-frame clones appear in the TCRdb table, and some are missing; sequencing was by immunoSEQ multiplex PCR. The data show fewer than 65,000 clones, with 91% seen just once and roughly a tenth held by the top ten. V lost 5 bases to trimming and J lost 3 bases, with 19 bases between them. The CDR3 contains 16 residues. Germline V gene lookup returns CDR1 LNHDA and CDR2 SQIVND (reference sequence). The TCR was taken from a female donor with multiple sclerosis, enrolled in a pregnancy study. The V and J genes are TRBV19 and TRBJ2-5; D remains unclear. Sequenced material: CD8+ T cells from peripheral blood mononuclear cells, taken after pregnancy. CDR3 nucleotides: TGTGCCAGTAGTCCGACGGGTTCCGCCCCAAAAGAGACCCAGTACTTC. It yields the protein CASSPTGSAPKETQYF.